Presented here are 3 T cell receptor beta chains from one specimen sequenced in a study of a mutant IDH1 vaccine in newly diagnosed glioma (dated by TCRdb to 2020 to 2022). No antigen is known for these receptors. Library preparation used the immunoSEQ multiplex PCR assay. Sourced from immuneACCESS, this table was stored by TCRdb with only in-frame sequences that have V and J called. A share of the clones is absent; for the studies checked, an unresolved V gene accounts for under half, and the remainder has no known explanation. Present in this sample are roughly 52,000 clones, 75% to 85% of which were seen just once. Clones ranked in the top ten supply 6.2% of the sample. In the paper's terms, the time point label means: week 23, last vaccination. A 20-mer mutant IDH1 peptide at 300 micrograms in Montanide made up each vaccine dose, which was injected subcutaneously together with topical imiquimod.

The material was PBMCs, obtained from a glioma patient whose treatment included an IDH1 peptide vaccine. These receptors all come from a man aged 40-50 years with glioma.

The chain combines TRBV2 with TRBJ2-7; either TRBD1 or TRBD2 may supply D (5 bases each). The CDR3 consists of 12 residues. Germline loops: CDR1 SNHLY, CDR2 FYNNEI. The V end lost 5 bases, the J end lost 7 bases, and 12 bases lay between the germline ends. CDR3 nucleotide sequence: TGTGCCAGCAGTCCGGGACCCAGGGAGCAGTACTTC. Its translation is CASSPGPREQYF.

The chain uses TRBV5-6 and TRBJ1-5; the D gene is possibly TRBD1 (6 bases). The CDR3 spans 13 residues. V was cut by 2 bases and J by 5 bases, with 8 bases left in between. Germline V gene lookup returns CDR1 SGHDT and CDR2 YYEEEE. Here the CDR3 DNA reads TGTGCCAGCAGCTTTAACAGGGATCAGCCCCAGCATTTT. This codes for CASSFNRDQPQHF. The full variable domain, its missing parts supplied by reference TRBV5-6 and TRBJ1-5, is DAGVTQSPTHLIKTRGQQVTLRCSPKSGHDTVSWYQQALGQGPQFIFQYYEEEERQRGNFPDRFSGHQFPNYSSELNVNALLLGDSALYLCASSFNRDQPQHFGDGTRLSIL.

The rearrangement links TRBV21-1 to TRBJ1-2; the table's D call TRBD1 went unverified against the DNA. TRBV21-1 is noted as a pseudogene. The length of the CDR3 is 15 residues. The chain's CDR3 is CASSKGGRLNYGYTF. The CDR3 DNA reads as TGTGCCAGCAGCAAAGGGGGCCGACTTAACTATGGCTACACCTTC.